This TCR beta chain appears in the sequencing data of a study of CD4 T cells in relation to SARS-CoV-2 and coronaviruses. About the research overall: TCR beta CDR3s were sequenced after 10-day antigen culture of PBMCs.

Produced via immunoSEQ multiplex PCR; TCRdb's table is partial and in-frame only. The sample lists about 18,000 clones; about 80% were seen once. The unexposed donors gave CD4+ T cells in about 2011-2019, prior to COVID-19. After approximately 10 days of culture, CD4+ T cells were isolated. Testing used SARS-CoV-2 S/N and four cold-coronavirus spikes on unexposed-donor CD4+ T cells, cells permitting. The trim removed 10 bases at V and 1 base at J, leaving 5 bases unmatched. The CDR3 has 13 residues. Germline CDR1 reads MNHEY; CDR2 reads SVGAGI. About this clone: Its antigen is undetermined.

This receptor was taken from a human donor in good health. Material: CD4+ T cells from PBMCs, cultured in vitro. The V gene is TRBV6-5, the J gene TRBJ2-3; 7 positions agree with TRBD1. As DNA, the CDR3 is TGTGCCATCCACAGGGGAGGCACAGATACGCAGTATTTT. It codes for CAIHRGGTDTQYF.